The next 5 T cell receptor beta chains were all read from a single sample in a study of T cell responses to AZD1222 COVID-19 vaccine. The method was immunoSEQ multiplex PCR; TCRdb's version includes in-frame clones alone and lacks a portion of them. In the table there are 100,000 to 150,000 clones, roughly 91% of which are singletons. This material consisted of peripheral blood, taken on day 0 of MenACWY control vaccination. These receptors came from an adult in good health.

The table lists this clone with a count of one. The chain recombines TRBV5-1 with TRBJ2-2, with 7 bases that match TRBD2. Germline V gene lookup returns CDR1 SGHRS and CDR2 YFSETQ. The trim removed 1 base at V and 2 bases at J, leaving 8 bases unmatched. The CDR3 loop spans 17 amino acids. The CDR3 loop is CASSLTVAGPNTGELFF. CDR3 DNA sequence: TGCGCCAGCAGCTTGACGGTAGCGGGCCCTAACACCGGGGAGCTGTTTTTT.

The CDR3 spells CASRRNEQFF. CDR3 DNA: TGTGCCAGCCGTAGGAATGAGCAGTTCTTC. The rearrangement joins TRBV12-3 or TRBV12-4 to TRBJ2-1; D call uncertain. Trimming left V 8 bases short and J 7 bases short, with 6 bases between. This CDR3 is 10 amino acids long.

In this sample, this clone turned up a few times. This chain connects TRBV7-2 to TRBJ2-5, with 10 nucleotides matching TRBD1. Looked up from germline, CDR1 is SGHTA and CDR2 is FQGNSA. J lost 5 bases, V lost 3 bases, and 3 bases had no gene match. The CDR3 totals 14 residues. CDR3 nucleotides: TGTGCCAGCAGCTTGACAGGGGGCGCCGAGACCCAGTACTTC. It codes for CASSLTGGAETQYF. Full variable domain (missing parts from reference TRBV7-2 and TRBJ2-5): GAGVSQSPSNKVTEKGKDVELRCDPISGHTALYWYRQSLGQGLEFLIYFQGNSAPDKSGLPSDRFSAERTGGSVSTLTIQRTQQEDSAVYLCASSLTGGAETQYFGPGTRLLVL.

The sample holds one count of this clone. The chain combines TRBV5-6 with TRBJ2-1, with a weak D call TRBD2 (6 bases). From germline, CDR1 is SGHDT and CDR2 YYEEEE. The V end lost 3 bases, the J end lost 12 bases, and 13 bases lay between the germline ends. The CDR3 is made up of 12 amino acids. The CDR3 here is CASSSSGGLQFF. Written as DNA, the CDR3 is TGTGCCAGCAGCTCCAGTGGAGGGTTGCAGTTCTTC.

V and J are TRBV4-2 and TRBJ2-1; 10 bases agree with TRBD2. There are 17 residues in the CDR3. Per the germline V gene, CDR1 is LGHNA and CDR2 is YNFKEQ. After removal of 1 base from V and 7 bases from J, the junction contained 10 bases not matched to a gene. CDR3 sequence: CASSQGEGLAVRNEQFF. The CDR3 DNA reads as TGTGCCAGCAGCCAAGGTGAAGGACTAGCGGTACGGAATGAGCAGTTCTTC.